These 11 T cell receptor beta chains were all obtained from the same sample, sequenced in a study of blood T cell repertoires in COVID-19. Generated by immunoSEQ multiplex PCR, the TCRdb table keeps only in-frame clones and is missing some. The repertoire holds under 300,000 clones, with approximately 86% as singletons. Sequencing was carried out using peripheral blood. The receptors shown here come from a woman aged 70-85 years with active or convalescent COVID-19.

Note on this clone: At one of its ends the junction is not consistent with the germline gene, which may arise from a read error. This sequence joins TRBV4-2 and TRBJ2-7; 10 positions match TRBD2. This CDR3 is 14 amino acids long. Looked up from germline, CDR1 is LGHNA and CDR2 is YNFKEQ. Written as DNA, the CDR3 is TGTGCCAGCAGCCAGGAACTAGCGGGGCCGACCTGGGGATTC. This sequence encodes CASSQELAGPTWGF.

The sample holds one count of this clone. This chain joins TRBV27 and TRBJ2-3, with 9 bases identical to TRBD2. Trimming removed 5 bases from V and 2 bases from J; junction bases left unmatched: 2. This CDR3 contains 14 residues. The germline V gene encodes CDR1 MNHEY and CDR2 SMNVEV (reference sequence). Here the CDR3 reads CASSQGLATDTQYF. CDR3 in DNA: TGTGCCAGCAGTCAGGGACTAGCCACAGATACGCAGTATTTT.

The V and J genes are TRBV4-3 and TRBJ1-1, with unresolved D. V was trimmed by 1 base and J by 1 base, leaving 7 bases between them. The CDR3 sequence is 14 residues long. Germline CDR1 LGHNA, CDR2 YSLEER. The CDR3 DNA reads as TGCGCCAGCAGCCAAGCCATCAGGAACACTGAAGCTTTCTTT. This translates into CASSQAIRNTEAFF.

The chain uses TRBV4-3 and TRBJ1-5, with D unclear. The germline V and J ends were trimmed by 0 bases and 6 bases, with 6 bases remaining between them. The CDR3 loop spans 13 amino acids. Germline V gives CDR1 LGHNA, CDR2 YSLEER. This chain's CDR3 is CASSQERAQPQHF. DNA of the CDR3: TGCGCCAGCAGCCAAGAGAGGGCTCAGCCCCAGCATTTT.

This clone appeared once. The CDR3 is CSASGGQDSPLHF. The CDR3 nucleotides read TGCAGTGCTAGTGGAGGACAGGATTCACCCCTCCACTTT. The chain uses TRBV20-1 and TRBJ1-6; 7 nucleotides line up with TRBD1. The CDR3 is 13 amino acids. Unmatched junction bases numbered 4, after V lost 3 bases and J lost 8 bases. Looked up from germline, CDR1 is DFQATT and CDR2 is SNEGSKA (reference sequence).

As for this clone: This same CDR3 is encoded by further DNA sequences in the sample. V and J are TRBV29-1 and TRBJ1-1; D gene ambiguous. V was pared by 0 bases and J by 1 base, with 6 bases between. The CDR3 covers 13 residues. CDR1 SQVTM and CDR2 ANQGSEA come from the germline V gene. DNA for the CDR3: TGCAGCGTTGAAGAGTATCGGAACACTGAAGCTTTCTTT. Translation: CSVEEYRNTEAFF.

CDR3 residues: CASSYTGEDNQPQHF. CDR3 nucleotides: TGTGCCAGCAGCTACACAGGGGAGGACAATCAGCCCCAGCATTTT. The V and J genes are TRBV6-5 and TRBJ1-5, with 7 positions matching TRBD1. The CDR3 totals 15 residues. V shed 6 bases, J shed 3 bases, and the junction held 8 bases outside the gene matches. From germline, CDR1 is MNHEY and CDR2 SVGAGI.

This chain joins TRBV7-9 and TRBJ2-2, with 7 bases matching TRBD1. J was trimmed by 6 bases and V by 6 bases; bases with no gene match: 10. The CDR3 runs to 15 residues. Germline V lookup: CDR1 SEHNR, CDR2 FQNEAQ (reference sequence). CDR3 protein: CASRRDRVGSGELFF. The CDR3 region has the DNA TGTGCCAGCAGACGAGACAGGGTTGGGTCCGGGGAGCTGTTTTTT.

The chain couples TRBV2 to TRBJ2-7; maybe TRBD1 (6 bases). The V and J ends lost 7 bases and 1 base respectively, with 11 bases between them. The germline gives CDR1 SNHLY, CDR2 FYNNEI. The CDR3 is made up of 13 amino acids. CDR3 amino acids: CASKTGPSYEQYF. The CDR3 DNA reads as TGTGCCAGCAAAACAGGGCCATCCTACGAGCAGTACTTC.

The chain combines TRBV6-4 with TRBJ1-2; TRBD1 agrees at 7 bases. CDR1 MRHNA and CDR2 SNTAGT come from the germline V gene. The CDR3 is made up of 12 amino acids. With V trimmed by 2 bases and J by 7 bases, 1 base remained unmatched. CDR3 bases: TGTGCCAGCAGTGACCAGGGGGTTGGCTACACCTTC. Translating gives CASSDQGVGYTF.

The chain combines TRBV12-5 with TRBJ1-1; D ambiguous. Germline lookup yields CDR1 LGHNT and CDR2 FRNRAP. The CDR3 loop spans 14 amino acids. V was shortened by 1 base and J by 3 bases, with 9 bases between the two germline ends. The CDR3 DNA is TGTGCTAGTGGTTTGGGTATCCGGGACACTGAAGCTTTCTTT. As protein: CASGLGIRDTEAFF.